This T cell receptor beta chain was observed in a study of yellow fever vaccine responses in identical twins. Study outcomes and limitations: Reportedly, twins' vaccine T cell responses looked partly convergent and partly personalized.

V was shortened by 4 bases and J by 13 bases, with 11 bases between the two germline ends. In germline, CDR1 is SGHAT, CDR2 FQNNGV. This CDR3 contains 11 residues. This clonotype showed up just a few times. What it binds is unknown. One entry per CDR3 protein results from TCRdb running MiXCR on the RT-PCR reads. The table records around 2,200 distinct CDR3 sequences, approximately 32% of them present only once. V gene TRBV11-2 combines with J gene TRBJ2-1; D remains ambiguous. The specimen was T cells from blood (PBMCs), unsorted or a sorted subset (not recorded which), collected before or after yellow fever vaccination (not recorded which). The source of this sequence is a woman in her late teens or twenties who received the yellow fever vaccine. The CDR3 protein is CASSSVLQQFF. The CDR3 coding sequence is TGTGCCAGCAGCTCCGTCTTACAACAGTTCTTC. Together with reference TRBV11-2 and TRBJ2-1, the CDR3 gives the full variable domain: EAGVAQSPRYKIIEKRQSVAFWCNPISGHATLYWYQQILGQGPKLLIQFQNNGVVDDSQLPKDRFSAERLKGVDSTLKIQPAKLEDSAVYLCASSSVLQQFFGPGTRLTVL.